Reported below is one T cell receptor beta chain. Its antigen is not yet known. No quality values exist for individual bases; no much larger clone is one base distant. The data are from a study of shared clonotypes between healthy human individuals (dated by TCRdb to 2020 to 2022). Study-level background: The cohort included a few men and a couple of women between 18 and 49 years of age. For each donor, three plates each were used for CD4 naive and CD4 memory, two plates were used for CD8 naive, and one plate was used for CD8 memory. To estimate repertoire size and how much clonotypes are shared between individuals, the study performed deep sequencing of blood TCR repertoires from about five healthy adults. To increase sequencing depth and limit assay-specific biases, TCR repertoire library preparation and sequencing were carried out by different laboratories using diverse techniques. Each donor's leukapheresis produced roughly between roughly 0.85 and 10 billion PBMCs.

Using the deep immunoSEQ assay, TCR CDR3 regions were amplified from genomic DNA by multiplex PCR. Extracted genomic DNA from each cell subset was spread evenly across all wells of several immunoSEQ 96-well plates, with each plate serving as a replicate. For sorted subsets, each replicate PCR was loaded with roughly 0.2 ug genomic DNA, equivalent to 25,000 to 35,000 T cell genomes. Purified libraries were measured with a Qubit 3.0 fluorometer, size-checked on a Bioanalyzer 2100, and measured again with the KAPA Library Quantification kit. A separate single-read 150-cycle Illumina NextSeq 550 flow cell was used to sequence each immunoSEQ 96-well plate. The source study handled its data this way. Because only junctional sequences without quality scores were contained in the immunoSEQ output, filtering matching that applied to full-length reads could not be performed. Sequences were annotated with PyIR, a Python wrapper for IgBLAST v1.9, using IMGT germline references to assign V/J genes and CDR3. Reads were filtered out if the reads had weak V/J assignments (E-value above 1e-6), no CDR3, stop codons, out-of-frame junctions, or ambiguous translated residues. V3J clonotypes were defined as sequences sharing an identical inferred V gene, J gene, and CDR3 amino acid sequence. To compute the percentage overlap between repertoires, the number of shared unique clonotypes was divided by the size of the smaller repertoire. Richness of each repertoire was evaluated using RTK rarefaction, the Chao1 estimator, and Recon v2.1 estimates of unobserved clonotypes. Generation probabilities were computed with OLGA for all TCRbeta clonotypes obtained by the gDNA method from several donors. In TCRdb, the immuneACCESS table is reduced to in-frame sequences with V and J assigned. These tables do not hold every clone; where another copy was compared, an unresolved V gene accounts for under half, and the others remain unexplained. V and J calls and clone size come straight from that table; D and trimming were deduced from the DNA. This sample lists a few million clones; over 85% were detected once. The ten largest clonotypes hold about 0.13% of the sample.

Healthy HIV-negative adults with no recently reported acute infections or vaccinations were included as donors. Every donor was a Caucasian adult living in Nashville, Tennessee, USA. CD4+ T cells were enriched through magnetic negative selection, after which naive cells were positively selected on CD45RA and the remaining negative fraction served as the memory subset. Blood was collected by leukapheresis, and PBMCs were isolated by Ficoll-Histopaque density gradient centrifugation and then cryopreserved in liquid nitrogen vapor phase. Purity and quantity of every magnetically sorted T cell population were checked by analytical flow cytometry. Each sorted fraction had its genomic DNA isolated and then quantified by UV absorbance on a Nanodrop 2000c. The study at large found these results: Higher generation probabilities were observed for clonotypes shared by all four sorted-subset donors than for non-shared clonotypes. Because the study included only a small number of donors, the genetic and exposure-history diversity represented was limited. Across a handful of donors, 4.5% to 6.5% of naive CD4, 3% to 3.5% of naive CD8, about 2% of memory CD4, and approximately 0.4% of memory CD8 clonotypes were shared. Rarefaction of sorted-subset datasets indicated incomplete sequencing despite the large sequencing depth. Sampling was restricted to blood, and TCR repertoires in tissues likely differ from the TCR repertoires found in blood. Based on pairwise subsampling, the degree of clonotype sharing among donors was expected to be affected by sequencing depth. Naive subsets generally had larger estimated clonotype richness than memory subsets did.

The sample comprised naive CD4+ T cells sorted from blood. Read against the paper, the sample's cell subset or site label means: CD45RA+ positively selected. The clonotype originates from a man aged 18 to 29 in good health.

The CDR3 region reads CASSLEGTSGIHEQYF. Read as DNA, the sequence is TGTGCCAGCAGCTTAGAAGGGACTAGCGGGATCCACGAGCAGTACTTC. The chain joins TRBV7-2 to TRBJ2-7, with 13 bases matching TRBD2. The CDR3 contains 16 residues, cysteine and phenylalanine counted. This entry keeps only the CDR3 DNA: 48 bases, framed from base 1. The V end gives up 1 base and the J end 5 bases, leaving 5 bases in the junction not matched to a gene. CDR1 is given as SGHTA and CDR2 as FQGNSA, both from the germline V gene.